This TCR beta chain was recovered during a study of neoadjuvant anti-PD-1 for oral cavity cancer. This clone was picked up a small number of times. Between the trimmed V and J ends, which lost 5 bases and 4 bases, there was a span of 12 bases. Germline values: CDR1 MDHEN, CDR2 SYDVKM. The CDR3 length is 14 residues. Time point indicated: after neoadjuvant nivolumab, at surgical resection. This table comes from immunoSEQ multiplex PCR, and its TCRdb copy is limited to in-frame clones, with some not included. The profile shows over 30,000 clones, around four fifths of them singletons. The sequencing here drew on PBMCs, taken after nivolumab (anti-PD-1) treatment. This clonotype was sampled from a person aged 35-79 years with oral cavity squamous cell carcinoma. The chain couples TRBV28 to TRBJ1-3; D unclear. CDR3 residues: CASSARLRGNTIYF. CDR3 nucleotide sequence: TGTGCCAGCAGTGCGAGGTTAAGAGGAAACACCATATATTTT.